These T cell receptor beta chains were read from a single sample in a study of human CD8 memory T cell subsets. TCRdb reprocessed the 5' RACE reads, keeping one entry per CDR3 protein, no DNA. The sample table sets out approximately 12,000 distinct CDR3 sequences. Material for sequencing was CD8+ T cells from PBMCs. The receptor set was obtained from a human donor in good health. The CDR3 runs from the conserved cysteine through the conserved F or W. Each record gives: clone size, V gene, J gene, CDR3 protein. Clone size is not always given. Where it is, it says once, few, many or a class for expanded clones.

.	TRBV25-1	TRBJ2-7	CASSEYGTSVDEQYF
.	TRBV7-9	TRBJ2-5	CASSLESSGHQYF
.	TRBV21-1	TRBJ2-7	CASSTPGPPEFYEQYF
.	TRBV7-9	TRBJ2-3	CASSLRADTQYF
.	TRBV4-2	TRBJ2-5	CASSPIREVLAGQETQYF
.	TRBV5-1	TRBJ1-1	CASSAGSHTEAFF
.	TRBV13	TRBJ1-3	CASSFEQGSGNTIYF
.	TRBV19	TRBJ2-1	CASSIVSSGRYNEQFF
.	TRBV7-9	TRBJ2-5	CASRMAGTGGPDETQYF
.	TRBV28	TRBJ2-1	CASSWAREAGGLKDEQFF
medium-sized	TRBV4-2	TRBJ1-6	CASSKEGGDRSSPLHF
.	TRBV21-1	TRBJ2-7	CASSNPQLSGLSSYEQYF
.	TRBV7-9	TRBJ2-5	CASSSLTGQETQYF
medium-sized	TRBV27	TRBJ2-1	CASSWGLAGGNEQFF
.	TRBV7-9	TRBJ1-1	CASSLGTAKGAFF
.	TRBV7-9	TRBJ2-4	CASSPPGDGKNIQYF
.	TRBV19	TRBJ1-4	CASSMGLRGEKLFF
.	TRBV24-1	TRBJ2-2	CATSDSRTGELFF
.	TRBV7-2	TRBJ1-1	CASSSWDRSEAFF
medium-sized	TRBV3-1	TRBJ1-1	CASSQDFRGGTEAFF
.	TRBV19	TRBJ2-2	CASSPSSGVGELFF
medium-sized	TRBV27	TRBJ2-3	CASSFGQGTDTQYF
.	TRBV11-2	TRBJ2-2	CASRTLLADPAGGELFF
.	TRBV5-1	TRBJ2-7	CASSGGTIYEQYF
.	TRBV28	TRBJ2-5	CASSLSIVDGSWNLETQYF
.	TRBV6-6	TRBJ1-1	CASTLMGLTNTEAFF
medium-sized	TRBV20-1	TRBJ2-7	CSALAGHSYEQYF
medium-sized	TRBV29-1	TRBJ2-7	CSVVGGDTYEQYF
.	TRBV19	TRBJ2-7	CASTPTRAYSYEQYF
.	TRBV5-1	TRBJ1-2	CASSLTVNYGYTF
.	TRBV7-6	TRBJ2-7	CASSLGSGQTFYEQYF
.	TRBV5-1	TRBJ2-5	CASSPSGFGNSETQYF
.	TRBV20-1	TRBJ2-5	CSATTTSEQETQYF
.	TRBV7-9	TRBJ2-3	CASSLNGGAGDTQYF
.	TRBV10-3	TRBJ1-1	CAISDYRGMNTEAFF
.	TRBV27	TRBJ2-3	CASSPPAGAGTDTQYF
.	TRBV6-1	TRBJ2-7	CASSGGYYEQYF
.	TRBV4-3	TRBJ2-5	CASSQDRTGGTSGETQYF
.	TRBV19	TRBJ1-1	CASSRWADPPSEAFF
.	TRBV29-1	TRBJ2-7	CSVLLTGDTAYEQYF
.	TRBV6-2/TRBV6-3	TRBJ2-5	CASSSEGLAGGQETQYF
.	TRBV7-8	TRBJ2-3	CASSLRTGSLTDTQYF
medium-sized	TRBV5-6	TRBJ2-1	CASRAISTGGSLIGEQFF
.	TRBV29-1	TRBJ2-1	CSVEDRDNPSGEQFF
.	TRBV7-8	TRBJ1-5	CASSLDGTGGNQPQHF
.	TRBV29-1	TRBJ2-7	CSADLEGSYEQYF
.	TRBV7-8	TRBJ2-1	CASSVDPYNEQFF
.	TRBV23-1	TRBJ2-4	CASSPRPMVKFKYF
.	TRBV20-1	TRBJ2-7	CSATAGGIVGWEQYF